This section outlines one TCR beta chain sequence together with its context. Its cognate antigen is unknown. Profiling relied on immunoSEQ multiplex PCR, and the TCRdb table lists in-frame clones only, not all of them. The sample consists of fewer than 350,000 clones, approximately 88% of them appearing once. CDR1 is SGHRS and CDR2 is YFSETQ in the germline V gene. Trimming cost V 7 bases and J 9 bases, with 14 bases left between them. This CDR3 has 12 residues. The sample comes from a study of cytomegalovirus exposure and HLA in healthy donors. Overall study findings and caveats: For most TCR sequences rarity was the rule, although some public TCRs occurred in many donors.

This chain joins TRBV5-1 and TRBJ2-1, with a possible D match to TRBD1 (5 bases). The sample was PBMCs. This sequence was found in a woman aged 18-29 years in good health and CMV-seronegative. Written as DNA, the CDR3 is TGCGCCAGCCGACCCCAGGGTTTTGAGCAGTTCTTC. The encoded protein is CASRPQGFEQFF.